This T cell receptor beta chain was observed in a study of shared clonotypes between healthy human individuals (dated by TCRdb to 2020 to 2021). Concerning the study at large: Three men and a couple of women, aged 18 to 49 years, made up the cohort. Per donor, three plates each were used for CD4 naive and CD4 memory, two for CD8 naive, and one for CD8 memory. To estimate repertoire size and how much clonotypes are shared between individuals, the study performed deep sequencing of blood TCR repertoires from about five healthy adults. Different laboratories and diverse techniques were used to prepare libraries and sequence TCR repertoires, to increase sequencing depth and limit assay-specific biases. Leukapheresis yielded between about 0.9 and 10 billion PBMCs per donor. What the work shows at the level of the full study, not this receptor alone: Because the study included only a small number of donors, the genetic and exposure-history diversity represented was limited. Pairwise subsampling indicated that sequencing depth was expected to affect the degree of clonotype sharing among donors. Across a handful of donors, 5% to 6% of naive CD4, approximately 3.5% of naive CD8, approximately 2.5% of memory CD4, and approximately 0.4% of memory CD8 clonotypes were shared. Sampling was restricted to blood, and TCR repertoires in tissue are likely to differ from TCR repertoires in blood. Compared with non-shared clonotypes, clonotypes shared by all four sorted-subset donors had higher generation probabilities. Naive subsets generally had larger estimated clonotype richness than memory subsets did. Incomplete sequencing was indicated by rarefaction of sorted-subset datasets, despite the large sequencing depth.

TCR CDR3 regions were amplified from genomic DNA by multiplex PCR using the deep immunoSEQ assay. Extracted genomic DNA from each cell subset was distributed evenly across all wells of several immunoSEQ 96-well plates, and each plate was treated as a replicate. For sorted subsets, 200 to 250 ng of genomic DNA, equivalent to 25,000 to 35,000 T cell genomes, went into each replicate PCR. Purified libraries were measured with a Qubit 3.0 fluorometer, size-checked on a Bioanalyzer 2100, and measured again with the KAPA Library Quantification kit. Every immunoSEQ 96-well plate was sequenced on a dedicated single-read 150-cycle Illumina NextSeq 550 flow cell. The original pipeline was this. The immunoSEQ output contained only junctional sequences without quality scores, so filtering could not match that applied to full-length reads. To assign V/J genes and CDR3, sequences were annotated using PyIR, a Python wrapper for IgBLAST v1.9, with IMGT germline references. Reads with weak V/J assignments (E-value above 1e-6), missing CDR3, stop codons, out-of-frame junctions, or ambiguous translated residues were removed. V3J clonotypes were defined as sequences sharing an identical inferred V gene, J gene, and CDR3 amino acid sequence. Percentage overlap between repertoires was calculated by dividing the number of shared unique clonotypes by the size of the smaller repertoire. Three approaches were used to assess repertoire richness: RTK rarefaction, the Chao1 estimator, and Recon v2.1 estimates of unobserved clonotypes. Generation probabilities were computed with OLGA for all TCRbeta clonotypes obtained by the gDNA method from a handful of donors. TCRdb's version of the immuneACCESS table is confined to in-frame rearrangements and falls short of the full clone set. An unresolved V gene accounts for under half of the shortfall where checked; the remainder is of unknown origin. The V and J calls and clone size were taken over from that table, and D and trimming were inferred from the DNA. The sample table shows more than 2 million clones, and about 93% are seen once. The ten largest clones add up to roughly 1.7% of the sample.

A note on this clone: The specificity of this receptor is unknown. Base qualities are missing; no much larger clone stands one base away.

CD8 naive samples consisted of CD45RO-negative cells that were positively selected for CCR7, yielding a CD45RA+CCR7+ population without TemRA cells. The donors were healthy, HIV-negative adults with no recently reported acute infections or vaccinations. Every donor was a Caucasian adult residing in Nashville, Tennessee, USA. Blood was collected by leukapheresis, and PBMCs were isolated by Ficoll-Histopaque density gradient centrifugation and then cryopreserved in liquid nitrogen vapor phase. Purity and quantity of every magnetically sorted T cell population were checked by analytical flow cytometry. Genomic DNA was isolated from every sorted fraction and measured by UV absorbance on a Nanodrop 2000c. The trim is 3 bases for V and 1 base for J, with a gap of 14 bases between the germline ends. The CDR3, cysteine through phenylalanine, is 16 amino acids long. Only CDR3 DNA is held: 48 bases, read in frame from base 1. Reading the germline V gene gives CDR1 SGHRS and CDR2 YFSETQ.

The TCR sequence derives from a man between 18 and 29 years old in good health. Some clones in this sample may be carry-over from other donors' samples. The rearranged segments are TRBV5-1 and TRBJ1-3, with an unclear D gene assignment. Sequenced material: naive CD8+ T cells from PBMCs. Reading the label with the study, this specimen's cell subset or site is: CD45RA+CCR7+. Here is the DNA: TGCGCCAGCAGCTCGATGGATTTCGGATCTGGAAACACCATATATTTT. This translates into CASSSMDFGSGNTIYF.